The rows below give T cell receptor beta chains drawn from one sample of a study of cytomegalovirus exposure and HLA in healthy donors. The repertoire was sequenced with immunoSEQ multiplex PCR; TCRdb's copy has only in-frame clones and lacks some. The sample contains nearly 100,000 clones, 9.4% of which appear only once. What was sequenced was PBMCs. These receptors were collected from a man in his fifties in good health and CMV-seropositive. Both conserved end residues are part of each CDR3. D genes are given only for firm matches. A row's size may be missing; if present it is once, few, many or a size class.

v_call	d_call	clone_size	j_call	cdr3_aa	cdr3_nt
TRBV6-5	TRBD1	few	TRBJ2-7	CASRTGPYEQYF	TGTGCCAGCAGGACAGGGCCCTACGAGCAGTACTTC
TRBV7-2	TRBD2	NA	TRBJ2-2	CASSLTASGRRTGELFF	TGTGCCAGCAGCTTAACCGCTAGCGGGAGGCGTACCGGGGAGCTGTTTTTT
TRBV10-2	NA	NA	TRBJ1-5	CASSEDSTSNQPQHF	TGCGCCAGCAGTGAGGACAGTACTAGCAATCAGCCCCAGCATTTT
TRBV2	NA	few	TRBJ1-5	CASSRWGGNQPQHF	TGTGCCAGCAGTCGCTGGGGGGGAAATCAGCCCCAGCATTTT
TRBV5-1	TRBD1	few	TRBJ2-2	CASSLSGQGATNTGELFF	TGCGCCAGCAGCTTATCGGGACAGGGGGCTACGAACACCGGGGAGCTGTTTTTT
TRBV6-6	NA	NA	TRBJ1-4	CASSYWDTTNEKLFF	TGTGCCAGCAGTTACTGGGACACAACTAATGAAAAACTGTTTTTT
TRBV4-3	NA	few	TRBJ2-5	CASSQVGGETQYF	TGCGCCAGCAGCCAAGTAGGGGGAGAGACCCAGTACTTC
TRBV9	NA	few	TRBJ2-7	CASSVEGEYYEQYF	TGTGCCAGCAGCGTAGAAGGGGAATACTACGAGCAGTACTTC
TRBV7-8	TRBD2	NA	TRBJ2-5	CASSLAGGGETQYF	TGTGCCAGCAGCTTAGCGGGGGGAGGGGAGACCCAGTACTTC
TRBV2	NA	NA	TRBJ2-1	CASRADSYNEQFF	TGTGCCAGTAGAGCGGACTCCTACAATGAGCAGTTCTTC
TRBV2	NA	NA	TRBJ2-3	CASRSGVNSDTQYF	TGTGCCAGCAGGAGTGGAGTGAATTCAGATACGCAGTATTTT
TRBV19	NA	NA	TRBJ1-5	CASSTTWGVDQPQHF	TGTGCCAGTAGTACAACCTGGGGGGTAGATCAGCCCCAGCATTTT
TRBV5-1	NA	few	TRBJ2-1	CASSSDSYNEQFF	TGCGCCAGCAGCTCGGACAGCTACAATGAGCAGTTCTTC
TRBV5-6	TRBD2	few	TRBJ2-1	CASSLGLAGGLGYNEQFF	TGTGCCAGCAGCTTGGGGCTAGCGGGAGGGTTGGGGTACAATGAGCAGTTCTTC
TRBV20-1	NA	few	TRBJ2-7	CSAFVSSF	TGCAGTGCTTTTGTCTCTTCCTTC
TRBV5-1	TRBD1	few	TRBJ2-7	CASTQGPNRGVSEQYF	TGCGCCAGCACCCAGGGGCCGAACAGGGGAGTTTCCGAGCAGTACTTC
TRBV29-1	NA	NA	TRBJ2-5	CSVARAGLQETQYF	TGCAGCGTTGCCAGAGCGGGCTTACAAGAGACCCAGTACTTC
TRBV4-2	NA	few	TRBJ2-1	CASNPRVLRPYNEQFF	TGTGCCAGCAACCCCAGGGTCCTTAGGCCCTACAATGAGCAGTTCTTC
TRBV7-2	NA	once	TRBJ2-1	CASRERRGVEQFF	TGTGCCAGCAGGGAGCGTCGGGGTGTTGAGCAGTTCTTC
TRBV9	TRBD2	many	TRBJ2-1	CASSVLAGVEQFF	TGTGCCAGCAGCGTCCTAGCGGGAGTTGAGCAGTTCTTC
TRBV5-4	TRBD2	few	TRBJ2-2	CASSSGRGAGELFF	TGTGCCTCCAGTTCTGGACGGGGGGCCGGGGAGCTGTTTTTT
TRBV28	TRBD2	few	TRBJ2-4	CASSLTTSGQKNIQYF	TGTGCCAGCAGTTTAACTACTAGCGGGCAAAAAAACATTCAGTACTTC
TRBV20-1	NA	few	TRBJ1-1	CSVTLTGEAFF	TGCAGTGTCACCCTGACGGGAGAAGCTTTCTTT
TRBV18	NA	NA	TRBJ2-2	CASSPRQQDTGELFF	TGTGCCAGCTCACCCCGCCAACAGGACACCGGGGAGCTGTTTTTT
TRBV27	NA	NA	TRBJ1-5	CASSLSRPGARGFVNQPQHF	TGTGCCAGCAGTTTATCACGTCCAGGGGCGCGTGGTTTTGTCAATCAGCCCCAGCATTTT
TRBV7-3	NA	NA	TRBJ2-3	CASSPPGSGTQYF	TGTGCCAGCAGCCCCCCGGGTAGCGGTACGCAGTATTTT
TRBV7-9	NA	NA	TRBJ1-4	CASSLTAFNEKLFF	TGTGCCAGCAGCTTGACAGCGTTTAATGAAAAACTGTTTTTT
TRBV6-1	TRBD1	few	TRBJ2-7	CASRGTGREQYF	TGTGCCAGCAGGGGGACAGGCCGTGAGCAGTACTTC
TRBV5-3	TRBD2	NA	TRBJ2-1	CARSLRGGTSGRSSYNEQFF	TGTGCCAGAAGCTTGAGGGGAGGGACTAGCGGGAGGAGCTCCTACAATGAGCAGTTCTTC
TRBV5-1	NA	once	TRBJ1-3	CASSLGAHFSGNTIYF	TGCGCCAGCAGTCTAGGCGCCCACTTCTCTGGAAACACCATATATTTT
TRBV6-5	TRBD1	NA	TRBJ1-5	CASSRGSANQPQHF	TGTGCCAGTTCCAGGGGGTCTGCAAATCAGCCCCAGCATTTT
TRBV7-9	NA	NA	TRBJ1-1	CASSFRERNTEAFF	TGTGCCAGCAGCTTCCGGGAAAGGAACACTGAAGCTTTCTTT
TRBV6-5	NA	NA	TRBJ2-6	CASSYGGHSGANVLTF	TGTGCCAGCAGTTACGGTGGCCACTCTGGGGCCAACGTCCTGACTTTC
TRBV10-2	NA	NA	TRBJ2-7	CASSAGTGFGEQYF	TGCGCCAGCAGTGCAGGGACTGGATTTGGCGAGCAGTACTTC
TRBV7-2	NA	NA	TRBJ1-1	CASSITGNTEAFF	TGTGCCAGCAGCATTACAGGGAACACTGAAGCTTTCTTT
TRBV28	NA	NA	TRBJ1-2	CASSLAGQKGYTF	TGTGCCAGCAGTTTAGCGGGTCAGAAGGGCTACACCTTC
TRBV7-2	NA	NA	TRBJ2-7	CASSFGERSEQYF	TGTGCCAGCAGCTTTGGTGAGCGGTCCGAGCAGTACTTC
TRBV6-1	TRBD1	many	TRBJ2-7	CASKGTGAYEQYF	TGTGCCAGCAAGGGGACAGGAGCCTACGAGCAGTACTTC
TRBV7-9	NA	few	TRBJ2-2	CASSSSDWPETGELFF	TGTGCCAGCAGCTCCTCTGACTGGCCGGAGACCGGGGAGCTGTTTTTT
TRBV7-9	TRBD2	NA	TRBJ2-3	CASSLGGRASTDTQYF	TGTGCCAGCAGCTTAGGTGGGAGGGCCTCCACAGATACGCAGTATTTT
TRBV7-2	NA	NA	TRBJ1-2	CASSLNAGYGYTF	TGTGCCAGCAGCTTAAATGCCGGGTATGGCTACACCTTC
TRBV28	NA	few	TRBJ1-1	CASSKGARQLNTEAFF	TGTGCCAGCAGTAAAGGGGCCCGGCAACTGAACACTGAAGCTTTCTTT
TRBV18	NA	NA	TRBJ1-5	CASSPDRYQPQHF	TGTGCCAGCTCACCTGACAGATATCAGCCCCAGCATTTT
TRBV7-2	NA	few	TRBJ1-2	CASSLGGLNYGYTF	TGTGCCAGCAGCTTAGGGGGCCTTAACTATGGCTACACCTTC
TRBV5-1	NA	few	TRBJ2-5	CASSLMGGQETQYF	TGCGCCAGCAGCCTGATGGGGGGCCAAGAGACCCAGTACTTC
TRBV6-1	TRBD2	NA	TRBJ2-7	CASSVPSGRKPSYEQYF	TGTGCCAGCAGTGTACCTAGCGGGAGAAAACCCTCCTACGAGCAGTACTTC
TRBV9	TRBD2	few	TRBJ2-7	CASSVAAGVYEQYF	TGTGCCAGCAGCGTGGCAGCGGGAGTCTACGAGCAGTACTTC
TRBV6-5	TRBD1	few	TRBJ1-2	CASSYILGQDGPTF	TGTGCCAGCAGTTATATTTTGGGACAGGATGGGCCCACCTTC
TRBV6-6	TRBD2	NA	TRBJ2-1	CASSYLAGDISNEQFF	TGTGCCAGCAGTTACCTAGCGGGAGATATTAGCAATGAGCAGTTCTTC
TRBV27	NA	NA	TRBJ1-5	CASRDSTYSNQPQHF	TGTGCCAGCAGGGACAGCACCTATAGCAATCAGCCCCAGCATTTT
TRBV7-2	TRBD2	NA	TRBJ2-7	CAAGVYPYEQYF	TGTGCCGCGGGGGTTTACCCCTACGAGCAGTACTTC
TRBV7-2	TRBD2	few	TRBJ2-2	CASSVQGLGAGGPSGELFF	TGTGCCAGCAGCGTACAGGGCTTGGGAGCGGGAGGGCCTAGCGGGGAGCTGTTTTTT
TRBV4-1	NA	NA	TRBJ2-7	CASSQGDRTYEQYF	TGCGCCAGCAGCCAAGGAGACAGAACCTACGAGCAGTACTTC
TRBV19	NA	few	TRBJ1-2	CASNAGDYGYTF	TGTGCCAGTAACGCAGGGGACTATGGCTACACCTTC
TRBV27	NA	few	TRBJ2-7	CASSPGGQYF	TGTGCCAGCAGTCCCGGGGGGCAGTACTTC
TRBV27	TRBD1	few	TRBJ1-4	CASSILPGQGANEKLFF	TGTGCCAGCAGTATCTTACCGGGACAGGGGGCTAATGAAAAACTGTTTTTT
TRBV29-1	NA	NA	TRBJ1-1	CSVLGGGHTEAFF	TGCAGCGTTTTGGGGGGGGGTCACACTGAAGCTTTCTTT